The rows below give T cell receptor beta chains drawn from one sample of a study of T cell clusters in autoimmune cytopenias. TCRdb re-analyzed the multiplex PCR reads; it lists each CDR3 protein once, without DNA. There are more than 13,000 distinct CDR3 sequences in the sample, with roughly 2.2% held by the top ten. The material sequenced was peripheral blood. These receptors originate from a human donor with an autoimmune cytopenia or autoimmune hepatitis (not recorded which). Both conserved end residues are part of each CDR3. Rows give clone size only sometimes, using once, few, many, or a class for an expanded clone.

TRBJ1-6 . TRBV18 CASSSMTATNSPLHF
TRBJ2-3 . TRBV20-1 CSADDRDTQYF
TRBJ1-2 . TRBV30 CAWSGSSQGLEGYTF
TRBJ1-4 . TRBV12-3/TRBV12-4 CASSHHGRAANEKLFF
TRBJ2-1 medium-sized TRBV19 CASSIAASTYNEQFF
TRBJ1-1 . TRBV6-5 CASSYSTGNTEAFF
TRBJ1-3 . TRBV10-3 CAISRGQSLSGNTIYF
TRBJ1-6 medium-sized TRBV6-1 CASRPGRTNSPLHF
TRBJ1-2 medium-sized TRBV29-1 CSVRDTGGVYGYTF
TRBJ1-2 . TRBV19 CASSLTDRNKYGYTF
TRBJ2-1 . TRBV7-6 CASSLDYSRSSYNEQFF
TRBJ2-5 . TRBV18 CASSLSRAGGLQETQYF
TRBJ2-2 . TRBV18 CASSPDLAGVTGELFF
TRBJ2-7 . TRBV27 CASMGQGISYEQYF
TRBJ1-1 . TRBV18 CASSPFDRGLLGNTEAFF
TRBJ2-3 medium-sized TRBV5-6 CASSSSGDTQYF
TRBJ2-7 medium-sized TRBV19 CASSGSAAKLTYEQYF
TRBJ2-3 . TRBV20-1 CSASSGVNTDTQYF
TRBJ1-1 . TRBV12-3/TRBV12-4 CASIYRGRNTEAFF
TRBJ2-7 . TRBV12-3/TRBV12-4 CASSGVNYEQYF
TRBJ2-3 . TRBV6-6 CASSYPRQGGPTDTQYF
TRBJ2-5 . TRBV20-1 CSALRASGNQETQYF
TRBJ2-7 . TRBV5-4 CASSRDSYEQYF
TRBJ1-1 . TRBV18 CASSSRTGENTEAFF
TRBJ2-3 medium-sized TRBV30 CAWSRTSGDTQYF
TRBJ1-1 . TRBV19 CASSFGTGETEAFF
TRBJ1-5 . TRBV7-6 CASSSRPSNQPQHF
TRBJ1-1 . TRBV15 CATSLQENTEAFF
TRBJ2-3 . TRBV27 CASHSYWVRDTQYF
TRBJ2-7 medium-sized TRBV29-1 CSVDSGVDEQYF
TRBJ2-5 . TRBV5-1 CASSQGGGETQYF
TRBJ2-5 . TRBV7-6 CASSLGASGQETQYF
TRBJ1-2 . TRBV27 CASSLSTGVNYGYTF
TRBJ2-7 . TRBV19 CASSIDLTSGRRYEQYF
TRBJ2-1 . TRBV20-1 CSAPPATSGLHNEQFF
TRBJ1-1 . TRBV6-5 CASRSSGVSTEAFF
TRBJ1-1 . TRBV30 CAWSRGGNTEAFF
TRBJ2-1 . TRBV11-1 CASSLGVPSYNEQFF
TRBJ2-2 medium-sized TRBV19 CASSSTSGSSVGELFF
TRBJ1-2 . TRBV13 CASSLGRGSNYGYTF
TRBJ2-1 . TRBV18 CASSDRGDSYNEQFF
TRBJ1-1 medium-sized TRBV29-1 CSVEDHTEAFF
TRBJ2-1 . TRBV6-2/TRBV6-3 CASRGTAGGHVGEQFF
TRBJ2-7 . TRBV19 CASTNGYEQYF
TRBJ1-2 . TRBV6-5 CASSYAQGHNGYTF
TRBJ2-2 . TRBV6-4 CASSVTSGDTGELFF
TRBJ2-1 . TRBV5-1 CASSGSGEYNEQFF
TRBJ1-1 medium-sized TRBV29-1 CTASRGNTEAFF
TRBJ2-1 . TRBV19 CASSIQSISSYNEQFF
TRBJ2-3 . TRBV12-3/TRBV12-4 CASTNSGDTQYF
TRBJ2-1 medium-sized TRBV11-1 CASSLGWTSGNEQFF
TRBJ1-2 . TRBV19 CASSIGYGYTF
TRBJ2-7 . TRBV5-6 CASSLGPGAAKQYF
TRBJ1-5 medium-sized TRBV19 CASRRGGDQPQHF
TRBJ1-6 . TRBV20-1 CSALHHGTPIGNSPLHF